These T cell receptor beta chains were read from a single sample in a study of cytomegalovirus exposure and HLA in healthy donors. Assay used: immunoSEQ multiplex PCR; TCRdb lists only in-frame clones, some missing. Recorded for this sample: some 130,000 clones. The sample was PBMCs. All receptors derive from a woman aged 60-75 years in good health and CMV-seronegative. Each CDR3 is given with its conserved first and last residue. The D gene is left open where the match is weak.

j_gene	v_gene	d_gene	CDR3nt	CDR3aa
TRBJ2-3	TRBV9	-	TGTGCCAGCAGCGCAGAGACTAGCACAGATACGCAGTATTTT	CASSAETSTDTQYF
TRBJ2-7	TRBV21-1	-	TGTGCCAGCAGCAAGGTTAGCGGGAGGTCCTACGAGCAGTACTTC	CASSKVSGRSYEQYF
TRBJ2-7	TRBV21-1	-	TGTGCCAGCAGCAAAGTGTACAGGGCATTCCACGAGCAGTACTTC	CASSKVYRAFHEQYF
TRBJ1-5	TRBV5-8	TRBD1	TGTGCCAGCACCTACCACAGGGGGAATCAGCCCCAGCATTTT	CASTYHRGNQPQHF
TRBJ1-1	TRBV19	TRBD1	TGTGCCAGTAAGGGGGGACAGGGGGTCACTGAAGCTTTCTTT	CASKGGQGVTEAFF
TRBJ1-1	TRBV28	TRBD1	TGTGCCAGCAGACCTGACAGGGGAAACGCTGAAGCTTTCTTT	CASRPDRGNAEAFF
TRBJ2-3	TRBV30	-	TGTGCCTGGAGTGTTAGTAATACGCAGTATTTT	CAWSVSNTQYF
TRBJ2-3	TRBV2	-	TGTGCCAGCAAGTTGAGGGGACAAACTACAGATACGCAGTATTTT	CASKLRGQTTDTQYF
TRBJ2-1	TRBV9	TRBD2	TGTGCCAGCAGCGTGGAAACGGGACTAGCATCACGTGAGCAGTTCTTC	CASSVETGLASREQFF
TRBJ2-3	TRBV4-2	TRBD2	TGTGCCAGCAGCCAAGAAAGGACTAGAAACACAGATACGCAGTATTTT	CASSQERTRNTDTQYF
TRBJ1-2	TRBV19	TRBD1	TGTGCCAGTAGTCCGACAGGGAATGGCTACACCTTC	CASSPTGNGYTF
TRBJ1-3	TRBV7-9	-	TGTGCCAGCAGCTCAAACCCAGGGGCTGGAAACACCATATATTTT	CASSSNPGAGNTIYF
TRBJ1-2	TRBV13	TRBD1	TGTGCCAGCAGCCCACAGCCCCTACAGGGGGACTATGGCTACACCTTC	CASSPQPLQGDYGYTF
TRBJ1-6	TRBV5-1	-	TGCGCCAGCAGCGCTTCCCCCCGACAGGATAATTCACCCCTCCACTTT	CASSASPRQDNSPLHF
TRBJ2-1	TRBV28	TRBD2	TGTGCCAGCAGTGGGGGGGGAAGCTCCTACAATGAGCAGTTCTTC	CASSGGGSSYNEQFF
TRBJ2-5	TRBV28	-	TGTGCCAGCAGTTTAGGCGGGAAAGAGACCCAGTACTTC	CASSLGGKETQYF
TRBJ2-5	TRBV9	-	TGTGCCAGCAGCGTCGGGAACGCCCAAGAGACCCAGTACTTC	CASSVGNAQETQYF
TRBJ2-1	TRBV4-2	TRBD2	TGTGCCAGCAGCCAAGAGGGCGGGAGGGCGTTTCCTGAGCAGTTCTTC	CASSQEGGRAFPEQFF
TRBJ1-2	TRBV2	-	TGTGCCAGCAGTCAGGATATCTTTTTCGGAGGCTACACCTTC	CASSQDIFFGGYTF
TRBJ2-5	TRBV5-1	TRBD2	TGCGCCAGCAGCAAGGAGGGAGTGGTAGCGGGGGCTATGGATGTAACCCAGTACTTC	CASSKEGVVAGAMDVTQYF
TRBJ2-1	TRBV9	-	TGTGCCAGCAGCGTAGAAGGCCACAGGGATGAGCAGTTCTTC	CASSVEGHRDEQFF
TRBJ1-5	TRBV6-1	-	TGTGCCAGCAGTGTAGACAACCCCAATCAGCCCCAGCATTTT	CASSVDNPNQPQHF
TRBJ2-1	TRBV5-4	TRBD1	TGTGCCAGCAGCTCACAGGGGGCGAACTACAATGAGCAGTTCTTC	CASSSQGANYNEQFF
TRBJ2-1	TRBV11-3	-	TGTGCCAGCAGCTTAGGAGGGAGCTCCTACAATGAGCAGTTCTTC	CASSLGGSSYNEQFF
TRBJ1-1	TRBV7-3	TRBD1	TGTGCCAGCAGCTCGGGACAGGACACTGAAGCTTTCTTT	CASSSGQDTEAFF
TRBJ2-1	TRBV6-6	TRBD2	TGTGCCAGCAGCCCCAGCGGGGGGGCCGGCAATGAGCAGTTCTTC	CASSPSGGAGNEQFF
TRBJ1-2	TRBV4-2	-	TGTGCCAGCAGCCAGCAAACAGACTATGGCTACACCTTC	CASSQQTDYGYTF
TRBJ2-3	TRBV19	-	TGTGCCAGTAGTACACCCCGGAGGGATACGCAGTATTTT	CASSTPRRDTQYF
TRBJ2-7	TRBV18	TRBD1	TGTGCCAGCTCACCGAGACAGGGGGAGGAGCAGTACTTC	CASSPRQGEEQYF
TRBJ1-5	TRBV6-6	-	TGTGCCAGCAGCACCCCCCCGGCAGAGGTTCAGCCCCAGCATTTT	CASSTPPAEVQPQHF
TRBJ2-5	TRBV18	TRBD2	TGTGCCAGCTCACCGACATCAACTAGCGGAGTAGGAGAGACCCAGTACTTC	CASSPTSTSGVGETQYF
TRBJ2-7	TRBV2	-	TGTGCCAGCAGTCCTCAAGACACGGCCGAGCAGTACTTC	CASSPQDTAEQYF
TRBJ1-2	TRBV2	TRBD1	TGTGCCAGCAGTGCGACAGGGGTCGATGGCTACACCTTC	CASSATGVDGYTF
TRBJ1-2	TRBV28	TRBD1	TGTGCCAGCAGTCGGGACAGAATTAGCTATGGCTACACCTTC	CASSRDRISYGYTF
TRBJ2-2	TRBV10-2	-	TGCGCCAGCAGTGAGTCGGGAGTGTTCGCGAACACCGGGGAGCTGTTTTTT	CASSESGVFANTGELFF
TRBJ2-1	TRBV4-1	-	TGCGCCAGCAGCCACATAGGAGGCCATTCCTACAATGAGCAGTTCTTC	CASSHIGGHSYNEQFF
TRBJ2-7	TRBV6-1	TRBD2	TGTGCCAGCAGTATCGGGACTACACACGCGAACGAGCAGTACTTC	CASSIGTTHANEQYF
TRBJ1-1	TRBV14	-	TGTGCCAGCAGCCAAGATCGAACAGGGATGAACACTGAAGCTTTCTTT	CASSQDRTGMNTEAFF
TRBJ2-3	TRBV5-1	-	TGCGCCAGCAGCTTCGGACAGGCGGGGATCACAGATACGCAGTATTTT	CASSFGQAGITDTQYF
TRBJ1-2	TRBV5-6	TRBD1	TGTGCCAGCTCTCCCGGGACAGGGGATTACTATGGCTACACCTTC	CASSPGTGDYYGYTF
TRBJ2-7	TRBV7-6	TRBD1	TGTGCCAGCAGCTTAGGACAGGGGGGAGAGCAGTACTTC	CASSLGQGGEQYF
TRBJ2-7	TRBV6-6	-	TGTGCCAGCAGTGCCGACGGGAGCTCCTACGAGCAGTACTTC	CASSADGSSYEQYF
TRBJ1-3	TRBV18	-	TGTGCCAGCTCACCATCACAGGGTTCCGGAAACACCATATATTTT	CASSPSQGSGNTIYF
TRBJ2-7	TRBV28	TRBD2	TGTGCCAGCAGTTTATTGGGGGGGGGACTCTACGAGCAGTACTTC	CASSLLGGGLYEQYF
TRBJ1-5	TRBV6-6	-	TGTGCCAGCAGTCGACGGGGGTCTCAGCCCCAGCATTTT	CASSRRGSQPQHF
TRBJ2-3	TRBV4-2	-	TGTGCCAGCAGCCAAGAAGGGCTAGGGGCCGGGACAGATACGCAGTATTTT	CASSQEGLGAGTDTQYF
TRBJ2-2	TRBV11-2	TRBD2	TGTGCCAGCAGCTTAAGACTAGCGGGAGCCGGGGAGCTGTTTTTT	CASSLRLAGAGELFF
TRBJ1-5	TRBV6-1	TRBD1	TGTGCCAGCAGTGACCAGGACAGGGCGAATCAGCCCCAGCATTTT	CASSDQDRANQPQHF
TRBJ1-2	TRBV28	-	TGTGCCAGCAGACCTGATCGACAGACTTACTATGGCTACACCTTC	CASRPDRQTYYGYTF
TRBJ1-4	TRBV11-2	-	TGTGCCAGCAGCTTAGGTCGGGGGTTCAATGAAAAACTGTTTTTT	CASSLGRGFNEKLFF
TRBJ1-6	TRBV27	-	TGTGCCAGCACCAGTTTCATGATGTCACCCCTCCACTTT	CASTSFMMSPLHF
TRBJ1-2	TRBV5-5	-	TGTGCCAGCAGCTTGAGTGGAGGGTTCTATGGCTACACCTTC	CASSLSGGFYGYTF
TRBJ1-1	TRBV10-3	TRBD1	TGTGCCATCAGTTTTACAGGGGTGGTGAACACTGAAGCTTTCTTT	CAISFTGVVNTEAFF
TRBJ2-3	TRBV5-1	-	TGCGCCAGCAGCTTGGGTATGGGGGGATCCGGTACAGATACGCAGTATTTT	CASSLGMGGSGTDTQYF
TRBJ1-2	TRBV7-3	-	TGTGCCAGCAGCACGGACTCCTATTATGGCTACACCTTC	CASSTDSYYGYTF
TRBJ2-7	TRBV2	-	TGTGCCAGCAGTGAAAATACAGACCACCGCTACGAGCAGTACTTC	CASSENTDHRYEQYF
TRBJ2-1	TRBV6-1	-	TGTGCCAGCAGCCTCATAGGGGGACCCTACAATGAGCAGTTCTTC	CASSLIGGPYNEQFF
TRBJ1-5	TRBV18	-	TGTGCCAGCTCTTCAATGGACGGCCAAAAGGGGAATCAGCCCCAGCATTTT	CASSSMDGQKGNQPQHF